This T cell receptor beta chain stems from a study of blood T cells in healthy people across ages. Looking at the study overall: Every two T cells gave about one barcoded beta molecule via template switching. Overall study findings and caveats: TCR beta diversity was tightly associated with the proportion of naive T cells. No one knew whether donors had CMV, which possibly confounded expanded clonotype changes.

Per sample, a minimum of 6.5 million PBMCs were isolated. This CDR3 spans 16 amino acids. CDR1 is SGHTA and CDR2 is FQGNSA in the germline V gene. Trimming shortened V by 1 base and J by 7 bases, and 17 bases separated the two germline ends. Only a few counts were recorded for this clonotype. Its antigen is not known. With a J-beta primer mix and a sample-barcoded 5' primer, a second PCR ran about 7 to 12 cycles. From the 5' RACE reads, TCRdb called clonotypes with MiXCR, one entry per CDR3 protein. The profile shows fewer than 750,000 distinct CDR3 sequences, 40% to 55% of them singletons. The source material was blood. The chain has TRBV7-2 and TRBJ2-1; D unclear. This sequence was found in a man older than 75 in good health. The CDR3 loop is CASSLESGRPMNEQFF. The CDR3 coding sequence is TGTGCCAGCAGCTTAGAGTCCGGGCGTCCCATGAATGAGCAGTTCTTC.